The T cell receptor (beta chain) described here comes from a study of blood T cell repertoires in COVID-19. Study-level information: Whether acute or convalescent, the COVID-19 samples came from the United States, Italy and Spain. In each case, the material was cDNA or gDNA derived from T cells, B-cell-depleted T cells, or PBMCs.

Per the original methods: Reference gene primer amplification yielded estimated nucleated cell counts. Sequenced by immunoSEQ multiplex PCR; TCRdb stores in-frame clones only, minus some. V, J and clone size were drawn from that table, and D and trimming were deduced from the DNA. This table holds about 56,000 clones, over 75% found once. Germline V gene sequence: CDR1 SGHTA, CDR2 FQGNSA. This CDR3 is built from 15 residues. The V and J ends lost 5 bases and 8 bases, in that order; junction bases with no gene match: 12. This chain joins TRBV7-2 and TRBJ2-1; 7 positions agree with TRBD2. The sequence was collected from a man aged 45-65 years with active COVID-19. Sequencing input: peripheral blood. CDR3 residues: CASSGLGYHGDEQFF. The CDR3 nucleotides read TGTGCCAGCAGCGGACTAGGATACCATGGGGATGAGCAGTTCTTC.